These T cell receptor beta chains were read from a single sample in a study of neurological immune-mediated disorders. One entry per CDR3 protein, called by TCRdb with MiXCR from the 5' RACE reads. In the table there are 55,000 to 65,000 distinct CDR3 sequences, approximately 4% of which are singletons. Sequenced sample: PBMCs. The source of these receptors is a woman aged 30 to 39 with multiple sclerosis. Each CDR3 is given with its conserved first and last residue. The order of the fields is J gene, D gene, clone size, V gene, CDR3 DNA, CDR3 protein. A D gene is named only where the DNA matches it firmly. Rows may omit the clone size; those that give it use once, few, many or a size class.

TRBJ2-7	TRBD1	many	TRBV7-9	TGTGCCAGCAGCTTAGGACAGGGGCTTTCCTACGAGCAGTACTTC	CASSLGQGLSYEQYF
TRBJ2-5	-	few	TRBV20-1	TGCAGTGCTAGAGGCGGCCTAGAGACCCAGTACTTC	CSARGGLETQYF
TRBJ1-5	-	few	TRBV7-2	TGTGCCAGCAGCTCGAAAGGAGGCAATCAGCCCCAGAATTTT	CASSSKGGNQPQNF
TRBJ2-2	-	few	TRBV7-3	TGTGCCAGCAGCTTAGACGCCACCGGGGAGCTGTTTTTT	CASSLDATGELFF
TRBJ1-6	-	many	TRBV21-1	TGTGCCAGCAGCAACCAAGGAGAAGGACACAAGCCTAATTCACCCCTCAACTTT	CASSNQGEGHKPNSPLNF
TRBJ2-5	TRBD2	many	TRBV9	TGTGCCAGCAGCTCGGGACTAGCGGGAGTGGAGACCCAGTACTTC	CASSSGLAGVETQYF
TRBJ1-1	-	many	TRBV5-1	TGCGCCAGCCGTGCCATGGGAAGTGAGAACACTGAAGCTTTCTTT	CASRAMGSENTEAFF
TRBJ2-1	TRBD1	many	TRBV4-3	TGCGCCAGCAGCGAAGGACAGGGGGCCTATGAGCAGTTCTTC	CASSEGQGAYEQFF
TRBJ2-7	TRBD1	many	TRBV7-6	TGTGCCAGCAGCTTTGTCTGCGCCTGGGACAGGACCCTATACGAGCAGTACTTC	CASSFVCAWDRTLYEQYF
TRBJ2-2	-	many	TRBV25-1	TGTGCCAGCAGTTCTACCTGGGGCTCGAACACCGGGGAGCTGTTTTTT	CASSSTWGSNTGELFF
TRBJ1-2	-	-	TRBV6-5	TGTGCCAGCAGCCCCCCAGGGACCCATGGCTACACCTTC	CASSPPGTHGYTF
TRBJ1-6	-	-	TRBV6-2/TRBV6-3	TGTGCCAGCAGCAAGGCGGACCGCCAAGGATCACCCCTCAACTTT	CASSKADRQGSPLNF
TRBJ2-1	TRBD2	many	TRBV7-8	TGTGCCAGCAGCCCAGGACTAGCGGGGGGCTTTAACAATGAGCAGTTCTTC	CASSPGLAGGFNNEQFF
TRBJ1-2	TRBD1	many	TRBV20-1	TGCAGTGCTAGAGATCCATCCCTTACAGGGGGTGGTGGCTACACCTTC	CSARDPSLTGGGGYTF
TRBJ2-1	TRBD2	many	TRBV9	TGTGCCAGCAGCGGCCCAGGACTAGCGGGTGCAAATGAGCAGTTCTTC	CASSGPGLAGANEQFF
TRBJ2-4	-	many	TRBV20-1	TGCAGTGCTCTAGAGGGAGCCAAAAACATTCAGTACTTC	CSALEGAKNIQYF
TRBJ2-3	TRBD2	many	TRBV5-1	TGCGCCAGCAGCCCGGGCCTCTTTAGCGGGACTAGCACAGATACGCAGTATTTT	CASSPGLFSGTSTDTQYF
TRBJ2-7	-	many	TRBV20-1	TGCAGTGCTAGTAAGACGGGAGAACACGAGCAGTACTTC	CSASKTGEHEQYF
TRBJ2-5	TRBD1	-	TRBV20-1	TGCAGTGCTAGGTTGACAGGGAGAGTAACCCAGTACTTC	CSARLTGRVTQYF
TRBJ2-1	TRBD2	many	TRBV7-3	TGTGCCAGCAGCTTACCAGGGACTAGCGTGAATGAGCAGTTCTTC	CASSLPGTSVNEQFF
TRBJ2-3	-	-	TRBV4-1	TGCGCCAGCAGCAAAATCCGGCTAGACACGCAGTATTTT	CASSKIRLDTQYF
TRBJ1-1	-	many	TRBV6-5	TGTGCCAGCAGTTACATGGACACTGAAGCTTTCTTT	CASSYMDTEAFF
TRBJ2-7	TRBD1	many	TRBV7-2	TGTGCCAGCAGGTACGGGACAGGTACCTACGAGCAGTACTTC	CASRYGTGTYEQYF
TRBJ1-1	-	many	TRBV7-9	TGTGCCAGCAGTCTAGCGCCCGGGCAGAACACTGAAGCTTTCTTT	CASSLAPGQNTEAFF
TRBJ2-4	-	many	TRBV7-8	TGTGCCAGCAGCCTACCAGCGGAGGGGGGCATTCAGTACTTC	CASSLPAEGGIQYF
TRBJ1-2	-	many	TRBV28	TGTGCCAGCAAAAGTGGTTTTGGCTATGGCTACACCTTC	CASKSGFGYGYTF
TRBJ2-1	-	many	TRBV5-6	TGTGCCAGCAGCTTGGGGAAGTACAATGAGCAGTTCTTC	CASSLGKYNEQFF
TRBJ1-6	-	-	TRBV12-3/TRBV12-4	TGTGCCAGCAGTTTTGGGGGGACACCCCTCCACTTT	CASSFGGTPLHF
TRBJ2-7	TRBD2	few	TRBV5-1	TGCGCCAGCAGCTCGGGACTATCCAACGAGCAGTACTTC	CASSSGLSNEQYF
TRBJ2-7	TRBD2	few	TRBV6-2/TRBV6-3	TGTGCCAGCTACGCCGGGACTAGCCGTTTAGAGCAGTACTTC	CASYAGTSRLEQYF
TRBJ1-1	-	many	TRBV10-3	TGTGCCATCAGCGGGGGTTCCGGGAAAGCTTTCTTT	CAISGGSGKAFF
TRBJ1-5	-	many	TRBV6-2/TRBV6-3	TGTGCCAGCACTAAAAATTCCCGGGACGGAAAGCCCCAGCATTTT	CASTKNSRDGKPQHF
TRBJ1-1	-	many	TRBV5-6	TGTGCCAGCAGCTTGGGGGGCTCAAGGGGATACGAAGACACTGAAGCTTTCTTT	CASSLGGSRGYEDTEAFF
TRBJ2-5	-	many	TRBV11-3	TGTGCCAGCAGCTTAGGGGGGGCAGAGACCCAGTACTTC	CASSLGGAETQYF
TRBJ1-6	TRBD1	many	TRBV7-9	TGTGCCAGCAGCATCACAGGGGATAATTCACCCCTCCACTTT	CASSITGDNSPLHF
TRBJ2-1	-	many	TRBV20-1	TGCAGTGCTAGAGAGCTAGGAACCAATGAGCAGTTCTTC	CSARELGTNEQFF
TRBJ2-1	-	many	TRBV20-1	TGCAGTGCCCTAGGTTCGAATGAGCAGTTCTTC	CSALGSNEQFF
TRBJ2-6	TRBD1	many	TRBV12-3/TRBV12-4	TGTGCCAGCAGTTCCGGGACAGACTTCTCTGGGGCCAACGTCCTGACTTTC	CASSSGTDFSGANVLTF
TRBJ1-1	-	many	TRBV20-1	TGCAGTGCTCTCGGCGGATCGTGGGACACTGAAGCTTTCTTT	CSALGGSWDTEAFF
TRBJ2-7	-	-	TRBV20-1	TGCAGTGCTAGGTCCCCGGGGTACGAGCAGTACTTC	CSARSPGYEQYF
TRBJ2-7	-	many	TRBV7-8	TGTGCCAGCAGCTTAGTTGCTCAGGGGAACGAGCAGTACTTC	CASSLVAQGNEQYF
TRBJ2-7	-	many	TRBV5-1	TGCGCCAGCAGCTTACTACAGGACTACGAGCAGTACTTC	CASSLLQDYEQYF
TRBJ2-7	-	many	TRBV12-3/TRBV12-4	TGTGCCAGCAGTTTAGCGGGAAAGGACGAGCAGTACTTC	CASSLAGKDEQYF
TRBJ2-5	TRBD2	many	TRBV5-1	TGCGCCAGCAGCTTTACTAGCGGCCAAGAGACCCAGTACTTC	CASSFTSGQETQYF
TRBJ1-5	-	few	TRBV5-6	TGTGCCAGCAGCCCGGGGGTTAGCAATCAGCCCCAGAATTTT	CASSPGVSNQPQNF
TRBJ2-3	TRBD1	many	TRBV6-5	TGTGCCAGCAGTTACGGGCAGGGGGCATCAGATACGCAGTATTTT	CASSYGQGASDTQYF
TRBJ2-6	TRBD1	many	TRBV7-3	TGTGCCAGCAGCTTATATCCCCTGGGACAGGGCTCTGGGGCCAACGTCCTGACTTTC	CASSLYPLGQGSGANVLTF
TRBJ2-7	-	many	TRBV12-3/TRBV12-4	TGTGCCAGCAGTCCTAGGCCCGGGACGAACTACGAGCAGTACTTC	CASSPRPGTNYEQYF
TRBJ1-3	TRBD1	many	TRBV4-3	TGCGCCAGCAGCCAAGAATTGGGACAGGGATATGGAAACACCATATATTTT	CASSQELGQGYGNTIYF
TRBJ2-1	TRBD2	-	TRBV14	TGTGCCAGCAGCCAAAATCCGGGACTAGCTTTCTCCTACAATGAGCAGTTCTTC	CASSQNPGLAFSYNEQFF